The clone carrying this T cell receptor beta chain showed up many times. The CDR3 has 12 residues. Germline loops: CDR1 SNHLY, CDR2 FYNNEI. One entry per CDR3 protein, called by TCRdb with MiXCR from the PCR reads. The sample lists around 100,000 distinct CDR3 sequences, 51% occurring once. This entry is derived from a study of CDR3 diversity in severe acne. V is TRBV2 and J is TRBJ2-7, with D possibly matching TRBD2 (6 bases). This receptor was obtained from a male donor with acne. Sequencing was performed on blood. The CDR3 nucleotides are TGTGCGGGGGGACGAGATTGGGACGAGCAGTACTTC. As protein: CAGGRDWDEQYF.